The 7 T cell receptor beta chains reported below all come from one sample, sequenced in a study of T cells in Graves' hyperthyroidism and ophthalmopathy. Authors of the study amplified TCR beta CDR3 regions from RNA transcripts. The TCR CDR3 was amplified in a first-round RT-PCR using the HTBI primer set. TCRdb processed the multiplex PCR reads anew with MiXCR; each CDR3 protein has one entry. The sample records a few hundred thousand distinct CDR3 sequences, about 20% being singletons. Sequenced: blood. All receptors derive from a man aged 18 to 30 with Graves' hyperthyroidism.

This clonotype turned up a few times. CDR3 bases: TGTGCCAGCAGCCAAGGACAGATCTACGAGCAGTACTTC. Translation gives CASSQGQIYEQYF. V and J are TRBV3-1 and TRBJ2-7, with a possible D match to TRBD1 (5 bases). There are 13 residues in the CDR3. V dropped 1 base and J dropped 3 bases, with 7 bases sitting between them. The V gene's germline CDR1 is LGHDT and CDR2 YNNKEL (reference sequence).

This clonotype was recorded many times. The genes are TRBV6-5 and TRBJ1-1; D not certain. This CDR3 contains 15 residues. V was pared by 1 base and J by 3 bases, with 12 bases between. Germline CDR1 and CDR2: MNHEY and SVGAGI. In DNA, the CDR3 is TGTGCCAGCAGTTACTACGGGGAACGAGACACTGAAGCTTTCTTT. Translation: CASSYYGERDTEAFF.

This clonotype was seen only once. The V gene is TRBV9, the J gene TRBJ1-5; TRBD1 matches at 8 bases. The ends lost 4 bases at V and 3 bases at J; junction bases unmatched: 6. The CDR3 sequence is 15 residues long. Germline assignment: CDR1 SGDLS and CDR2 YYNGEE. DNA of the CDR3: TGTGCCAGCAGCACGACAGGGGCTCTCAATCAGCCCCAGCATTTT. Its translation: CASSTTGALNQPQHF.

This chain links TRBV5-1 with TRBJ2-2; D is uncertain. The V and J ends lost 4 bases and 0 bases respectively, with 10 bases between them. The CDR3 contains 15 residues. In germline, CDR1 is SGHRS, CDR2 YFSETQ. Written as DNA, the CDR3 is TGCGCCAGCAGCCCAGGACCCCCGAACACCGGGGAGCTGTTTTTT. Protein product: CASSPGPPNTGELFF.

This clonotype was observed a few times. A read error is possible here, since a much larger clone lies one base away. The chain carries TRBV20-1 and TRBJ1-1, with 12 bases fitting TRBD1. Losses at the gene ends were 5 bases for V and 10 bases for J; bases not matched to a gene: 14. Germline V gene lookup returns CDR1 DFQATT and CDR2 SNEGSKA (reference sequence). The CDR3 contains 15 residues. The CDR3 sequence: CSAGWDRGQTVGAFF. The CDR3 coding sequence is TGCAGTGCTGGATGGGACAGGGGGCAGACCGTAGGAGCTTTCTTT.

This chain joins TRBV6-1 and TRBJ2-5; D unclear. The ends were cut back, 6 bases at V and 5 bases at J, with 19 bases in the middle. Germline values: CDR1 MNHNS, CDR2 SASEGT. The CDR3 is 15 residues long. Written as DNA, the CDR3 is TGTGCCAGCAGACAAGGACGGCTAGGCGAGGAGACCCAGTACTTC. Translation: CASRQGRLGEETQYF.

This clonotype was seen at least ten times. The chain is built from TRBV12-3 or TRBV12-4 and TRBJ1-6; unclear D gene. V lost 5 bases to trimming and J lost 10 bases, with 12 bases between them. The CDR3 runs 13 residues. CDR3 nucleotide sequence: TGTGCCAGCAGTCCTGACCGAAGGTCACCCCTCCACTTT. Translating gives CASSPDRRSPLHF.